A selection of T cell receptor beta chains follows, all from one sample in a study of CD8 T cells in Susac syndrome. TCRdb ran MiXCR on the immunoSEQ multiplex PCR reads and lists one entry per CDR3 protein. The table records some 140,000 distinct CDR3 sequences, more than 85% of them present only once. The specimen sequenced was CD8+ T cells from PBMCs. Receptor source: a human donor with Susac syndrome. Both conserved end residues are part of each CDR3. The order of the fields is V gene, J gene, D gene, clone size, CDR3 DNA, CDR3 protein. D genes are given only for firm matches. Size is stated for part of the rows, as once, few or many counts, or as a class when the clone is expanded.

V: TRBV13; J: TRBJ2-1; D: TRBD2; size: -; DNA: TGTGCCAGCACCTCGGGCGGGAGCTATGAGCAGTTCTTC; CDR3: CASTSGGSYEQFF
V: TRBV5-1; J: TRBJ1-1; D: -; size: -; DNA: TGCGCCAGCAGCTTGGCCAATTGGAACACTGAAGCTTTCTTT; CDR3: CASSLANWNTEAFF
V: TRBV6-6; J: TRBJ1-1; D: -; size: -; DNA: TGTGCCAGCAGTCAAACTTTGGACCGGACTGAAGCTTTCTTT; CDR3: CASSQTLDRTEAFF
V: TRBV20-1; J: TRBJ2-7; D: -; size: few; DNA: TGCAGTGCTAGGATACAGGGCTACGAGCAGTACTTC; CDR3: CSARIQGYEQYF
V: TRBV10-2; J: TRBJ2-5; D: -; size: -; DNA: TGCGCCAGCAGTGACGAGGGAGTTATGGAGACCCAGTACTTC; CDR3: CASSDEGVMETQYF
V: TRBV9; J: TRBJ2-2; D: -; size: -; DNA: TGTGCCAGCAGCTCCCTAGCAAGCGGGGAGCTGTTTTTT; CDR3: CASSSLASGELFF
V: TRBV30; J: TRBJ2-7; D: TRBD2; size: -; DNA: TGTGCCTCACTAGCGTCGTCTTCCTACGAGCAGTACTTC; CDR3: CASLASSSYEQYF
V: TRBV28; J: TRBJ1-1; D: -; size: -; DNA: TGTGCCAGCCTGGGCGCAGACACTGAAGCTTTCTTT; CDR3: CASLGADTEAFF
V: TRBV5-6; J: TRBJ1-1; D: -; size: -; DNA: TGTGCCAGCACCACCGGCCTCGCGGAAGCTTTCTTT; CDR3: CASTTGLAEAFF
V: TRBV7-8; J: TRBJ1-3; D: -; size: -; DNA: TGTGCCAGCAGCAAACCTGGAAACACCATATATTTT; CDR3: CASSKPGNTIYF
V: TRBV9; J: TRBJ1-5; D: -; size: -; DNA: TGTGCCAGCAGCGTAGGTGGGGGGGATCAGCCCCAGCATTTT; CDR3: CASSVGGGDQPQHF
V: TRBV7-9; J: TRBJ2-3; D: TRBD1; size: once; DNA: TGTGCCAGCAGCCCGAGGGACAGGGCCACAGATACGCAGTATTTT; CDR3: CASSPRDRATDTQYF
V: TRBV9; J: TRBJ2-2; D: -; size: -; DNA: TGTGCCAGCAGCGCCTACCTGACAGGCGGGGAGCTGTTTTTT; CDR3: CASSAYLTGGELFF
V: TRBV30; J: TRBJ1-1; D: -; size: -; DNA: TGTGCCTGTCCCGGGATCGGCACTGAAGCTTTCTTT; CDR3: CACPGIGTEAFF
V: TRBV5-5; J: TRBJ2-7; D: -; size: -; DNA: TGTGCCAGCAGCTTATTTGGGTATTACGAGCAGTACTTC; CDR3: CASSLFGYYEQYF
V: TRBV4-1; J: TRBJ2-5; D: TRBD2; size: -; DNA: TGCGCCAGCACGAAGGCTCTAGCGGGAGGACGAGAGACCCAGTACTTC; CDR3: CASTKALAGGRETQYF
V: TRBV20-1; J: TRBJ2-7; D: -; size: -; DNA: TGCAGTGCTAGAGGGGGGGAGTGGTACGAGCAGTACTTC; CDR3: CSARGGEWYEQYF
V: TRBV29-1; J: TRBJ1-2; D: -; size: -; DNA: TGCAGCGCTTCGGGCGGGGCAGGGGAGAACTACTATGGCTACACCTTC; CDR3: CSASGGAGENYYGYTF
V: TRBV7-6; J: TRBJ2-7; D: -; size: -; DNA: TGTGCCAGCAGCCATACAGCAGGGGCTGCCTACGAGCAGTACTTC; CDR3: CASSHTAGAAYEQYF
V: TRBV7-3; J: TRBJ1-2; D: -; size: -; DNA: TGTGCCAGCAGCTTAGAGGTCGGGACAATATCGACCTTC; CDR3: CASSLEVGTISTF
V: TRBV10-3; J: TRBJ2-5; D: -; size: -; DNA: TGTGCCATCAGTGTTTACGTTGGGGACCAAGAGACCCAGTACTTC; CDR3: CAISVYVGDQETQYF
V: TRBV27; J: TRBJ2-7; D: -; size: -; DNA: TGTGCCAGCAGTTTATCAAAGGGCGGCTACGAGCAGTACTTC; CDR3: CASSLSKGGYEQYF
V: TRBV4-1; J: TRBJ2-1; D: -; size: -; DNA: TGCGCCAGCAGCCTCGACAGTTATGAGCAGTTCTTC; CDR3: CASSLDSYEQFF
V: TRBV4-1; J: TRBJ1-2; D: -; size: -; DNA: TGCGCCAGCAGCCCAATGGGGGCGGAGGGGGCTAACTATGGCTACACCTTC; CDR3: CASSPMGAEGANYGYTF
V: TRBV27; J: TRBJ2-1; D: -; size: -; DNA: TGTGCCAGCAGTTTAATGGGGGAGCAGTTCTTC; CDR3: CASSLMGEQFF
V: TRBV7-7; J: TRBJ2-1; D: TRBD2; size: -; DNA: TGTGCTAGCAGCGCTTGGGGCGGGAGTGGTAATGAGCAGTTCTTC; CDR3: CASSAWGGSGNEQFF
V: TRBV14; J: TRBJ1-2; D: -; size: -; DNA: TGTGCCAGCAGCCAAGTCAGTTTGCAGGGCCGGGGCTACACCTTC; CDR3: CASSQVSLQGRGYTF
V: TRBV5-1; J: TRBJ2-7; D: TRBD2; size: -; DNA: TGCGCCAGCAGCACGGGACTAGCGGGAGATGCACCCTACGAGCAGTACTTC; CDR3: CASSTGLAGDAPYEQYF
V: TRBV7-8; J: TRBJ2-2; D: -; size: -; DNA: TGTGCCAGCAGCTTAATTACGTCGAACACCGGGGAGCTGTTTTTT; CDR3: CASSLITSNTGELFF
V: TRBV13; J: TRBJ1-1; D: -; size: -; DNA: TGTGCCAGCAGCTTGAGTGGTCCTGAAGCTTTCTTT; CDR3: CASSLSGPEAFF
V: TRBV12-3/TRBV12-4; J: TRBJ2-1; D: -; size: -; DNA: TGTGCCAGCAGTTTCTATGCTGAGCAGTTCTTC; CDR3: CASSFYAEQFF
V: TRBV28; J: TRBJ1-1; D: -; size: few; DNA: TGTGCCAGCAGTTTAGTGGGGGAGAACACTGAAGCTTTCTTT; CDR3: CASSLVGENTEAFF
V: TRBV30; J: TRBJ2-7; D: -; size: few; DNA: TGTGCCTGGAGTGTAAGCGTCTACGAGCAGTACTTC; CDR3: CAWSVSVYEQYF
V: TRBV7-7; J: TRBJ2-5; D: -; size: -; DNA: TGTGCTAGCAGCTGGGGCGGGATTGGGGTAGAGACCCAGTACTTC; CDR3: CASSWGGIGVETQYF
V: TRBV12-3/TRBV12-4; J: TRBJ2-3; D: -; size: -; DNA: TGTGCCAGCAGTCCCGAGGGAGCGACGACAGATACGCAGTATTTT; CDR3: CASSPEGATTDTQYF
V: TRBV2; J: TRBJ1-4; D: TRBD1; size: -; DNA: TGTGCCAGCAGTGGATCTCGGGACAGGGGTAATGAAAAACTGTTTTTT; CDR3: CASSGSRDRGNEKLFF
V: TRBV24-1; J: TRBJ2-3; D: -; size: -; DNA: TGTGCCACCAGTGACGGTTACACAGATACGCAGTATTTT; CDR3: CATSDGYTDTQYF
V: TRBV5-4; J: TRBJ2-1; D: -; size: -; DNA: TGTGCCACGCTTGGGCAGAGCTCCTACAATGAGCAGTTCTTC; CDR3: CATLGQSSYNEQFF
V: TRBV7-8; J: TRBJ2-5; D: -; size: -; DNA: TGTGCCAGCAGCGAGCCGGGGTACCACCCGTACCAAGAGACCCAGTACTTC; CDR3: CASSEPGYHPYQETQYF
V: TRBV12-3/TRBV12-4; J: TRBJ2-1; D: -; size: -; DNA: TGTGCCAGCAGTTTAGGCCTAGGAACCAATGAGCAGTTCTTC; CDR3: CASSLGLGTNEQFF
V: TRBV4-1; J: TRBJ2-1; D: TRBD2; size: -; DNA: TGCGCCAGCAGCCAGTTGACTAGCGGGACTATGGGGGATGAGCAGTTCTTC; CDR3: CASSQLTSGTMGDEQFF
V: TRBV4-2; J: TRBJ1-1; D: -; size: few; DNA: TGTGCCAGCAGCCACCCATCAAGAGAGGACACTGAAGCTTTCTTT; CDR3: CASSHPSREDTEAFF
V: TRBV4-2; J: TRBJ2-7; D: -; size: once; DNA: TGTGCCAGCAGCCTCATTAGACTCTCTATCTCCTACGAGCAGTACTTC; CDR3: CASSLIRLSISYEQYF